This TCR beta chain stems from a study of blood T cell repertoires in COVID-19 (dated by TCRdb to about 2020). A note on the overall study: Collaborator samples came from the United States, Italy and Spain and covered acute and convalescent phases of COVID-19. Samples were obtained from the ongoing ImmuneRACE study (first 160 participants) and from over a thousand subjects provided by 6 global collaborators. The material from the prospective study consisted of cDNA or gDNA derived from T cells, B-cell-depleted T cells, or PBMCs. Where available, HLA class I and class II types were taken from metadata supplied by the sample provider and were not determined by assay-based typing. Nearly every sample came with metadata listing a de-identified subject ID, COVID-19 status, age in years and sex. The repertoires were released in a freely available public database intended as a resource for research on the immune response to SARS-CoV-2. Subjects who had been exposed to COVID-19, were actively infected with it, or had recovered from it provided the deeply sampled blood TCRbeta repertoires that made up the dataset. What the study reported, not specific to this receptor: The amount of clinical and demographic metadata varied by source and participant and was provided uncurated.

TCRbeta CDR3 regions were amplified from genomic DNA by means of the immunoSEQ Assay, a bias-controlled multiplex PCR. In the original analysis: The number of nucleated cells in each sample was estimated by amplification of reference gene primers within the assay. To quantify the absolute abundance of each unique TCRbeta CDR3 rearrangement, sequence reads were collapsed and filtered. For each sample, productive Simpson clonality was calculated by taking the square root of Simpson's diversity index across productive rearrangements. TCRdb carries this immuneACCESS record with in-frame sequences only. Its versions omit some clonotypes, under half of them owing to an unresolved V gene in the studies checked, with the rest unexplained. Clonal size and the V and J genes are those of that table, whereas D and trimming came from the DNA. The sample data list roughly 250,000 clones, and under 90% of these were observed just once. The top ten hold 8.6% of the sample.

The collaborating institutions used their own protocols to collect whole blood in K2EDTA tubes. For TCRbeta analysis, collaborators shipped samples in one of three forms: frozen whole blood, isolated PBMCs, or DNA extracted from either of those sample types. CDR1 and CDR2 were assigned from the germline V gene (reference sequence) as LNHDA and SQIVND. The CDR3 covers 14 residues, taking in both the cysteine and the phenylalanine. The only DNA kept is the CDR3, 42 bases in frame from the first base. Clipping removes 5 bases from V and 2 bases from J, with 4 as the unmatched junction base count. As for this clone: The target of this receptor is not known. No qualities accompany the bases; no much larger clone lies one base away.

The origin of this receptor is a human donor in a cohort sampled during active COVID-19. Sequences were obtained from peripheral blood. The rearranged chain carries TRBV19 and TRBJ1-2; TRBD1 lines up with 8 middle nucleotides. The base sequence is TGTGCCAGTAGTGGACAGGGTTGGAACTATGGCTACACCTTC. It is translated as CASSGQGWNYGYTF.